The rows below give T cell receptor beta chains drawn from one sample of a study of blood T cell repertoires in COVID-19. The assay was immunoSEQ multiplex PCR, and TCRdb's table has in-frame clones only and misses some. The sample has around 300,000 clones, roughly 85% seen once; the top ten hold 6% to 9%. Sequencing was carried out using peripheral blood. Source of these receptors: a human donor in a cohort sampled during active COVID-19. Each CDR3 is given with its conserved first and last residue. A D gene is named only where the DNA matches it firmly. Clone size, where shown, is once, few, many, or a class for clones that have expanded.

v_gene: TRBV30; j_gene: TRBJ2-5; abundance: NA; d_gene: NA; CDR3nt: TGTGCCTGGTCCAGGTCCGAGACCCAGTACTTC; CDR3aa: CAWSRSETQYF
v_gene: TRBV11-2; j_gene: TRBJ2-7; abundance: NA; d_gene: NA; CDR3nt: TGTGCCAGCAGCTCCAGGGGCATCTACGAGCAGTACTTC; CDR3aa: CASSSRGIYEQYF
v_gene: TRBV12-5; j_gene: TRBJ2-7; abundance: few; d_gene: TRBD2; CDR3nt: TGTGCTAGTGGCCCTCGGACTAGCGGGGTCACCTACGAGCAGTACTTC; CDR3aa: CASGPRTSGVTYEQYF
v_gene: TRBV25-1; j_gene: TRBJ1-3; abundance: NA; d_gene: NA; CDR3nt: TGTGCCAGCAGTGATGCCGCTAGCTCTGGAAACACCATATATTTT; CDR3aa: CASSDAASSGNTIYF
v_gene: TRBV19; j_gene: TRBJ2-3; abundance: NA; d_gene: NA; CDR3nt: TGTGCCAGTAGTATCTTGTCTAGCACAGATACGCAGTATTTT; CDR3aa: CASSILSSTDTQYF
v_gene: TRBV19; j_gene: TRBJ2-1; abundance: once; d_gene: NA; CDR3nt: TGTGCCAGTAGTGTGGGACACGGCAATGAGCAGTTCTTC; CDR3aa: CASSVGHGNEQFF
v_gene: TRBV7-2; j_gene: TRBJ2-5; abundance: few; d_gene: TRBD2; CDR3nt: TGTGCCAGCAGCTTAAGCCTCGCGGGGGGTCAAGAGACCCAGTACTTC; CDR3aa: CASSLSLAGGQETQYF
v_gene: TRBV14; j_gene: TRBJ2-1; abundance: NA; d_gene: NA; CDR3nt: TGTGCCAGCAGCCCGGGTCGAGGGGAGCAGTTCTTC; CDR3aa: CASSPGRGEQFF
v_gene: TRBV7-8; j_gene: TRBJ1-5; abundance: NA; d_gene: NA; CDR3nt: TGTGCCAGCAGCTTATTGGACAATAGCAATCAGCCCCAGCATTTT; CDR3aa: CASSLLDNSNQPQHF
v_gene: TRBV6-6; j_gene: TRBJ2-7; abundance: NA; d_gene: TRBD2; CDR3nt: TGTGCCAGCAGCTTAGCCGGGACTAGCAATCCCGAGCAGTACTTC; CDR3aa: CASSLAGTSNPEQYF
v_gene: TRBV3-1/TRBV3-2; j_gene: TRBJ2-3; abundance: once; d_gene: NA; CDR3nt: TGTGCCAGCAGCCAACAGGGAAGCACAGATACGCAGTATTTT; CDR3aa: CASSQQGSTDTQYF
v_gene: TRBV19; j_gene: TRBJ1-2; abundance: NA; d_gene: NA; CDR3nt: TGTGCCAGTAGTATCAGGGGTGGCTACACCTTC; CDR3aa: CASSIRGGYTF
v_gene: TRBV21-1; j_gene: TRBJ1-1; abundance: NA; d_gene: NA; CDR3nt: TGTGCCAGCCCACAAGCCTGGACAGGCGGTATGAGGACTGAAGCTTTCTTT; CDR3aa: CASPQAWTGGMRTEAFF
v_gene: TRBV18; j_gene: TRBJ2-3; abundance: once; d_gene: TRBD1; CDR3nt: TGTGCCAGCTCACCTCGACAGGGTAGGACAGATACGCAGTATTTT; CDR3aa: CASSPRQGRTDTQYF
v_gene: TRBV12-3/TRBV12-4; j_gene: TRBJ1-4; abundance: NA; d_gene: NA; CDR3nt: TGTGCCAGCAGTTTCGAGGTTAATGAAAAACTGTTTTTT; CDR3aa: CASSFEVNEKLFF
v_gene: TRBV2; j_gene: TRBJ1-5; abundance: NA; d_gene: NA; CDR3nt: TGTGCCAGCCGGCAGGGAGGCGATCAGCCCCAGCATTTT; CDR3aa: CASRQGGDQPQHF
v_gene: TRBV10-3; j_gene: TRBJ2-1; abundance: NA; d_gene: TRBD1; CDR3nt: TGTGCCATCCATGTTAAGTCGGGACAGGGGGCGAATGAGCAGTTCTTC; CDR3aa: CAIHVKSGQGANEQFF
v_gene: TRBV6-5; j_gene: TRBJ2-7; abundance: NA; d_gene: TRBD1; CDR3nt: TGTGCCAGCAGCGCAGGGGGCGGTTCCTACGAGCAGTACTTC; CDR3aa: CASSAGGGSYEQYF
v_gene: TRBV19; j_gene: TRBJ2-1; abundance: NA; d_gene: TRBD2; CDR3nt: TGTGCCAGTAGTCGCGGGGGGGCGTACAATGAGCAGTTCTTC; CDR3aa: CASSRGGAYNEQFF
v_gene: TRBV28; j_gene: TRBJ1-1; abundance: NA; d_gene: NA; CDR3nt: TGTGCCAGCAGCATAAACAGGGATAGCACTGAAGCTTTCTTT; CDR3aa: CASSINRDSTEAFF
v_gene: TRBV6-2/TRBV6-3; j_gene: TRBJ2-7; abundance: NA; d_gene: TRBD2; CDR3nt: TGTGCCAGCAGTTTCGCGGGGGGCTCCTACGAGCAGTACTTC; CDR3aa: CASSFAGGSYEQYF
v_gene: TRBV2; j_gene: TRBJ2-2; abundance: NA; d_gene: TRBD1; CDR3nt: TGTGCCAGCAGCCAACAGGGGGCAGACACCGGGGAGCTGTTTTTT; CDR3aa: CASSQQGADTGELFF
v_gene: TRBV5-6; j_gene: TRBJ2-5; abundance: NA; d_gene: TRBD2; CDR3nt: TGTGCCAGCAGGGGGGGGACCGACCAAGAGACCCAGTACTTC; CDR3aa: CASRGGTDQETQYF
v_gene: TRBV7-9; j_gene: TRBJ2-1; abundance: NA; d_gene: NA; CDR3nt: TGTGCCAGCAGCTTGTTACAAACTTTCACAGGGTTCTTC; CDR3aa: CASSLLQTFTGFF
v_gene: TRBV7-3; j_gene: TRBJ2-1; abundance: NA; d_gene: NA; CDR3nt: TGTGCCAGCAGCCTATCGCGTGAGAATGAGCAGTTCTTC; CDR3aa: CASSLSRENEQFF
v_gene: TRBV18; j_gene: TRBJ2-5; abundance: NA; d_gene: NA; CDR3nt: TGTGCCAGCTCACCTGCTTCGGGAATCAAAGAGACCCAGTACTTC; CDR3aa: CASSPASGIKETQYF
v_gene: TRBV13; j_gene: TRBJ2-2; abundance: NA; d_gene: NA; CDR3nt: TGTGCCAGCAGCTTAGACAGGCCGACGACCGGGGAGCTGTTTTTT; CDR3aa: CASSLDRPTTGELFF